These T cell receptor beta chains were read from a single sample in a study of blood T cell repertoires in COVID-19. The repertoire was sequenced with immunoSEQ multiplex PCR; TCRdb's copy has only in-frame clones and lacks some. The table lists roughly 270,000 clones, about 85% of them singletons. The sample consisted of PBMCs or T cells enriched from blood (not recorded which). These receptors all come from a woman in her 50s who had recovered from COVID-19. Both conserved end residues are trimmed from each CDR3.

>TRBJ2-7|TRBV6-1
ASSELEGSSYEQY
>TRBJ1-3|TRBV28
ASSSPLTAGNTIY
>TRBJ2-5|TRBV7-2
ASSSDRGKETQY
>TRBJ1-5|TRBV6-1
ASSDGSFQPQH
>TRBJ2-2|TRBV5-1
ASSWTGGTGELF
>TRBJ1-2|TRBV21-1
ASRRSSYGYT
>TRBJ1-4|TRBV19
ASSMRDFNEKLF
>TRBJ1-1|TRBV25-1
ASSAGTAEAF
>TRBJ2-3|TRBV10-1
ASSGSGTDTQY
>TRBJ1-2|TRBV14
ASSQVNAYWGYT
>TRBJ1-1|TRBV5-1
ASTARQGSETEAF
>TRBJ1-5|TRBV7-9
ASSRDNQPQH
>TRBJ2-7|TRBV12-3/TRBV12-4
ASSFGTAAGQY
>TRBJ2-1|TRBV3-1/TRBV3-2
ASSHRDRARAEQF
>TRBJ1-3|TRBV29-1
SRWTGRENTIY